This TCR beta chain was documented in a study of T-cell reconstitution after alpha-beta-depleted transplantation in children. Study-wide results and limits: Hyperexpanded clones declined; after one year, newly produced T cells mostly supplied diversity. The study traced high day-60 TCRbeta diversity in some patients to surviving recipient T cells and thymic progenitors.

Germline values: CDR1 GTSNPN, CDR2 SVGIG (reference sequence). This CDR3 is built from 17 residues. V was clipped by 1 base and J by 1 base, with 18 bases between them. During its preparation, the TCRbeta library received unique molecular identifiers. TCRdb fed the PCR reads into MiXCR, producing one record per CDR3 protein. The table includes fewer than 500,000 distinct CDR3 sequences, roughly 43% detected once. The table lists this clonotype with a count of one. Its specificity is unknown. Here the sequenced sample was PBMCs, taken before TCRalphabeta/CD19-depleted stem cell transplant. The chain links TRBV30 to TRBJ2-3; D not certain. This receptor was taken from a girl aged 2-9 years with aplastic anemia, due to receive a stem cell transplant. The DNA for the CDR3 is TGTGCCTGGAGTGCATCGGAGCTAGTGGATGGCACAGATACGCAGTATTTT. It encodes CAWSASELVDGTDTQYF.